The clone carrying this T cell receptor beta chain was observed a handful of times. Germline lookup yields CDR1 SQVTM and CDR2 ANQGSEA. Trimming removed 8 bases at V and 0 bases at J, with 14 bases between. The CDR3 has 14 residues. This sample was taken from a study of blood T cells in healthy people across ages. It was with a sample-barcoded 5' primer and a J-beta primer mix that a second PCR of about 7 to 12 cycles was run. TCRdb reanalysed the 5' RACE reads using MiXCR and keeps one entry per CDR3 protein. Seen here are 550,000 to 600,000 distinct CDR3 sequences, 25% to 30% observed once, and the top ten hold approximately 18%.

Sequencing used blood. The clonotype comes from a woman aged 65 to 85 in good health. The V and J genes are TRBV29-1 and TRBJ2-1; D is perhaps TRBD2 (6 bases). The CDR3 bases are TGCAGCTCATTCGGGGGTAGCTCCTACAATGAGCAGTTCTTC. Its translation: CSSFGGSSYNEQFF.